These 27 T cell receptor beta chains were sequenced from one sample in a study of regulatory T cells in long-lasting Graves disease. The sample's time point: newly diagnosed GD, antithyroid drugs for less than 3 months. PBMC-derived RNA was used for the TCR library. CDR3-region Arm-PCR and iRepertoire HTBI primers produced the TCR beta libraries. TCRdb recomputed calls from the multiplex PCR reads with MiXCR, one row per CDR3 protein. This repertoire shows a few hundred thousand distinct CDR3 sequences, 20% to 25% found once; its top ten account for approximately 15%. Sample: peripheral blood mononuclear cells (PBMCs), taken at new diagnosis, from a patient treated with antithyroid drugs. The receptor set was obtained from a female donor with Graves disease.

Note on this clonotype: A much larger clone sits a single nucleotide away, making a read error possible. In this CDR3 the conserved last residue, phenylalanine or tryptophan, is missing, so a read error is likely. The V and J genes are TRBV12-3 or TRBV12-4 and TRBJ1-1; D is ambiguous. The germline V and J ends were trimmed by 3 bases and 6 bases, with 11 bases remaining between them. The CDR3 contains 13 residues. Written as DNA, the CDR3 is TGTGCCAGCAGTTTTTTGGGGATTCCTGAAGCTTTCTCT. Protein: CASSFLGIPEAFS.

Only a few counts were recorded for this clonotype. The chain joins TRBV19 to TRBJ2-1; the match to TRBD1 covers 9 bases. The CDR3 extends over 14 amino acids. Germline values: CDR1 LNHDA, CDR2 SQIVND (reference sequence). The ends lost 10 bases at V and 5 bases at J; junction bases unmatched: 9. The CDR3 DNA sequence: TGTGCCACTAACGACAGGGGGGTCCACAATGAGCAGTTCTTC. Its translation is CATNDRGVHNEQFF.

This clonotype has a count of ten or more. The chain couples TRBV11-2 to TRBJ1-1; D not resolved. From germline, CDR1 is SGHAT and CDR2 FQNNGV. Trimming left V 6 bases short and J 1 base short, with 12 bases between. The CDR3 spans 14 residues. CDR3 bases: TGTGCCAGCAGGTCCGGGATTTCGAACACTGAAGCTTTCTTT. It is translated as CASRSGISNTEAFF.

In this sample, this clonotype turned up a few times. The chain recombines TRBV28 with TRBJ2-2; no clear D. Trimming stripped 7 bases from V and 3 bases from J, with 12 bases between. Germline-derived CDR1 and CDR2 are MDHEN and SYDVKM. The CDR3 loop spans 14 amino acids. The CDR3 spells CASINPRHTGELFF. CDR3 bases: TGTGCCAGCATAAACCCTAGGCACACCGGGGAGCTGTTTTTT.

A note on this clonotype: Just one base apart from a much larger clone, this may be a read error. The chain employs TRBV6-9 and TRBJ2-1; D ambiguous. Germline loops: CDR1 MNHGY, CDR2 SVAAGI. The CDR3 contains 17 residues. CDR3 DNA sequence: TGTGCCAGCAGTTACGGGTATGGGTGTGACTCCTACAATGAGCGGTTCTTC. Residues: CASSYGYGCDSYNERFF.

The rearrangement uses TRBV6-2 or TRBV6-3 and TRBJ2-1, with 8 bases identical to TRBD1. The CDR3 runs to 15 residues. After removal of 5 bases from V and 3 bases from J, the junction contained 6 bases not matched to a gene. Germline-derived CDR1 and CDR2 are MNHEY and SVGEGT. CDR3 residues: CASSDGQGGYNEQFF. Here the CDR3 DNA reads TGTGCCAGCAGTGACGGACAGGGCGGCTACAATGAGCAGTTCTTC.

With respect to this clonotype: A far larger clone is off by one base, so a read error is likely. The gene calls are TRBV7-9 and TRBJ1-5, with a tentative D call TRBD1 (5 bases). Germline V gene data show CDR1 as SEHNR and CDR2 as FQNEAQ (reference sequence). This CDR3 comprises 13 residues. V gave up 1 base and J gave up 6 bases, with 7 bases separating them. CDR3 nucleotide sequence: TGTGCCAGCAGCTTAGGGGGGACTCAGCCCCAGCATTTT. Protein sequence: CASSLGGTQPQHF.

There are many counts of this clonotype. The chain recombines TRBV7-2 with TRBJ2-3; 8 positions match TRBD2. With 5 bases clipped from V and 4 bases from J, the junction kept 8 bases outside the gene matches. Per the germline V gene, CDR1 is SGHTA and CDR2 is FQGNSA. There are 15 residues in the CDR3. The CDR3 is CASSRSGTSADTQYF. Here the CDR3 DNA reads TGTGCCAGCAGCCGCTCCGGGACTAGTGCAGATACGCAGTATTTT.

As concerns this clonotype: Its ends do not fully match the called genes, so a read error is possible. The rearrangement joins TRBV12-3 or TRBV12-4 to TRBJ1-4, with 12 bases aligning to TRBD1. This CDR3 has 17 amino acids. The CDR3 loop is CAISSGTGGPEGEKLFF. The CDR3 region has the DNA TGTGCCATCAGTTCCGGGACAGGGGGCCCAGAAGGAGAAAAACTGTTTTTT.

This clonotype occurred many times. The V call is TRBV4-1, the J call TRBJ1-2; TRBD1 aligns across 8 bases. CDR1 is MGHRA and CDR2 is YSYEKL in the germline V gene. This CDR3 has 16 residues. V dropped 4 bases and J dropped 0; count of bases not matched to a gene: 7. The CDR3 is CASSLGQGLTNYGYTF. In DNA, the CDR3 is TGCGCCAGCAGCCTAGGACAGGGCCTGACTAACTATGGCTACACCTTC.

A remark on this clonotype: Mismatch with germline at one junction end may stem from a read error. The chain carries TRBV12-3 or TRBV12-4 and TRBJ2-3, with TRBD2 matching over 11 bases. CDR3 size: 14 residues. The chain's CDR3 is CVSTLAGGADTQYF. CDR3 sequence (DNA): TGTGTCAGCACTTTAGCGGGAGGGGCAGATACGCAGTATTTT.

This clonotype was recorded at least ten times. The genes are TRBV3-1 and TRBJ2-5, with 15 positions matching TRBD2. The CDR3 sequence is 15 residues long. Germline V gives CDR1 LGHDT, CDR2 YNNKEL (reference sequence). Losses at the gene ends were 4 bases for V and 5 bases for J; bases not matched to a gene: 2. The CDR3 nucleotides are TGTGCCAGCAGCCGGACTAGCGGGAGGGGGGAGACCCAGTACTTC. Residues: CASSRTSGRGETQYF.

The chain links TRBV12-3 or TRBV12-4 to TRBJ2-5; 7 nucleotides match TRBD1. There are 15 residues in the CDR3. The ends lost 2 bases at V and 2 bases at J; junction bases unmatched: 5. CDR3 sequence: CASSLRDSSQETQYF. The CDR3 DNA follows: TGTGCCAGCAGTTTAAGGGACAGCTCTCAAGAGACCCAGTACTTC.

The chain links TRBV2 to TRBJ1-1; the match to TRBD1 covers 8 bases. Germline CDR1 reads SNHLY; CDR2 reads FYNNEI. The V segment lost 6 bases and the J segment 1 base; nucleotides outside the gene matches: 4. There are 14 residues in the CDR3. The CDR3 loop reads CASSRDRKNTEAFF. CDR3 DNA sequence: TGTGCCAGCAGCAGGGACAGGAAGAACACTGAAGCTTTCTTT.

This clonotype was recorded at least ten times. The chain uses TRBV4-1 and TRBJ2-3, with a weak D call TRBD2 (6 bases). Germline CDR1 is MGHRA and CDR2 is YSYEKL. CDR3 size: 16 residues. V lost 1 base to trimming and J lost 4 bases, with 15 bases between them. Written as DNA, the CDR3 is TGCGCCAGCAGCCAAGGTACTTCGGGAGCCGCAGATACGCAGTATTTT. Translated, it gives CASSQGTSGAADTQYF.

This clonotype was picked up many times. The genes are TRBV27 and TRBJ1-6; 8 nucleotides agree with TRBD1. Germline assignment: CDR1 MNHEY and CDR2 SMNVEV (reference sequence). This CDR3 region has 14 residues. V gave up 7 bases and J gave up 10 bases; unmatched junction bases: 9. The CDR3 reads CASKTGQGGSPLHF. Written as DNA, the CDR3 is TGTGCCAGCAAAACAGGACAGGGAGGATCACCCCTCCACTTT.

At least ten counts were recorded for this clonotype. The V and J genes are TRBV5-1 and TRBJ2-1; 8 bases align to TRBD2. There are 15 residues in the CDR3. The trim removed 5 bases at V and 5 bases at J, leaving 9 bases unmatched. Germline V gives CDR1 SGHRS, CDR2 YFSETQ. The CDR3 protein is CASSGSGRSHNEQFF. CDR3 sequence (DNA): TGCGCCAGCAGTGGCAGCGGGAGAAGCCACAATGAGCAGTTCTTC.

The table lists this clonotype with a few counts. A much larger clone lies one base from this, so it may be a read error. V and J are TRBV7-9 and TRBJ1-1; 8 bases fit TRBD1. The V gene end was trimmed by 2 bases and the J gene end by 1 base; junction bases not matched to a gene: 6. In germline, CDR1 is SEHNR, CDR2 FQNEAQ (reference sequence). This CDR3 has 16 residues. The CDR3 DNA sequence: TGTGCCAGCAGCTTAAGACAGGGGAGTACGAACACTGAAGCTTTCTTT. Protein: CASSLRQGSTNTEAFF.

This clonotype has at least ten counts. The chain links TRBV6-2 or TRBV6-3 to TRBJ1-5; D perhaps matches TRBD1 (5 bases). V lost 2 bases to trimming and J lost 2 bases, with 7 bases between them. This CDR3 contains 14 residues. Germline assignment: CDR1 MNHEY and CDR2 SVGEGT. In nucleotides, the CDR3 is TGTGCCAGCAGTTACGGACAAGGCAATCAGCCCCAGCATTTT. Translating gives CASSYGQGNQPQHF.

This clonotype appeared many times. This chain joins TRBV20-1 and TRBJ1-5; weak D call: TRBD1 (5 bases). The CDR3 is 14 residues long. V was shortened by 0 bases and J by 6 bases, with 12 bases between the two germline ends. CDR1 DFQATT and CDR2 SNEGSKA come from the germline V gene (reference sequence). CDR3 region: CSARDRAGTQPQHF. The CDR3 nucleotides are TGCAGTGCTAGAGATCGGGCAGGGACTCAGCCCCAGCATTTT.

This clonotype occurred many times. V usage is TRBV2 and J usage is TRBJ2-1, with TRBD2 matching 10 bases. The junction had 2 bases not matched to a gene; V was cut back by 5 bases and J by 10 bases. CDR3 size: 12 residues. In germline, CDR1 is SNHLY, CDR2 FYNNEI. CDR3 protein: CASSFSGGEQFF. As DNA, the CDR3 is TGTGCCAGCAGTTTTAGCGGGGGGGAGCAGTTCTTC.

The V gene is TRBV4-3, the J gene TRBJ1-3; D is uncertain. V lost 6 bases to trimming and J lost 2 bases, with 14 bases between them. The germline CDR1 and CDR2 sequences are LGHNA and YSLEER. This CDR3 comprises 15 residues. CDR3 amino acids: CASRGSVGTGNTIYF. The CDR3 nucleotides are TGCGCCAGCAGAGGCTCGGTAGGCACTGGAAACACCATATATTTT.

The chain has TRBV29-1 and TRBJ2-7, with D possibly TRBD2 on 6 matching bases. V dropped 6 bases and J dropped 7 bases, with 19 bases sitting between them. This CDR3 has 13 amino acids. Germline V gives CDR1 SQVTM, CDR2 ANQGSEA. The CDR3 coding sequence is TGCAGCGTCCTAGTACAGGCCGGGGGTGAGCAGTACTTC. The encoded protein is CSVLVQAGGEQYF.

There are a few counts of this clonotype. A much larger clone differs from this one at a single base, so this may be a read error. The CDR3 here is CASSFQNTEAFF. The CDR3 DNA reads TGTGCCAGCAGCTTCCAGAACACTGAAGCTTTCTTT. The chain has TRBV11-3 and TRBJ1-1; D remains unclear. V dropped 3 bases and J dropped 1 base, with 3 bases sitting between them. The germline gives CDR1 SGHNT, CDR2 YENEEA. This CDR3 is 12 amino acids long.

The DNA of the CDR3 is TGTGCCAGCAGCTTGCCTCCGGGAGCCTCCTACGAGCAGTACTTC. It translates to CASSLPPGASYEQYF. The chain carries TRBV5-6 and TRBJ2-1; TRBD2 might be the D (6 bases). The end of the DNA is better explained by TRBJ2-7, so the J call may be wrong. The V gene's germline CDR1 is SGHDT and CDR2 YYEEEE. The CDR3 totals 15 residues.

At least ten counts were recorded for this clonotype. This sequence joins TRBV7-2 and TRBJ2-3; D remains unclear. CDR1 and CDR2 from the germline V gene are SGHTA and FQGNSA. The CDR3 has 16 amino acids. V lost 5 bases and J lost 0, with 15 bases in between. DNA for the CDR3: TGTGCCAGCAGCCGAGCACGGACCTCTAGCACAGATACGCAGTATTTT. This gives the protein CASSRARTSSTDTQYF.

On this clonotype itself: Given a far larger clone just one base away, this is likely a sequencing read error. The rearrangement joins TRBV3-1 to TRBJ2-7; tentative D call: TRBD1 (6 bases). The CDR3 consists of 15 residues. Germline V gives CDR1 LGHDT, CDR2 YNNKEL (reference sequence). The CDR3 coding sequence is TGTGCCAGCAGCAAACCAGGGGACCTTTCCTGCGAGCAGTACTTC. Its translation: CASSKPGDLSCEQYF.